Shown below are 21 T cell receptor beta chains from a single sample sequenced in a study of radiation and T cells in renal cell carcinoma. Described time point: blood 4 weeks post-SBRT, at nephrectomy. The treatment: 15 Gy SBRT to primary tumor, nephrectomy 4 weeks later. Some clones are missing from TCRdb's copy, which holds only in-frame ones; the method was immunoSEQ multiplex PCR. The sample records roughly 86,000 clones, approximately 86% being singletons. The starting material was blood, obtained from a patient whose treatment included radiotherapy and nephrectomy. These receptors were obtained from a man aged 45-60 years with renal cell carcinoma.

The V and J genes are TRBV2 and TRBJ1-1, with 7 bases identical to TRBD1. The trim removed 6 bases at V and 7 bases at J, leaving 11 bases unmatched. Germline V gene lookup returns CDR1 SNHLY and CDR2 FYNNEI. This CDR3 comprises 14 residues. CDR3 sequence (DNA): TGTGCCAGCAGCGGGATACAGGGGATGGGTGAAGCTTTCTTT. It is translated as CASSGIQGMGEAFF. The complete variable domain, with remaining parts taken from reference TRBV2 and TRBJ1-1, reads EPEVTQTPSHQVTQMGQEVILRCVPISNHLYFYWYRQILGQKVEFLVSFYNNEISEKSEIFDDQFSVERPDGSNFTLKIRSTKLEDSAMYFCASSGIQGMGEAFFGQGTRLTVV.

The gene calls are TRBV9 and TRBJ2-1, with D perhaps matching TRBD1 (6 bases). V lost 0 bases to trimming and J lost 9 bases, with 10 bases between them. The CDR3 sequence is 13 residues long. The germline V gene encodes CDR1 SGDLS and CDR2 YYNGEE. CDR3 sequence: CASSVGEGGEQFF. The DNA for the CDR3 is TGTGCCAGCAGCGTAGGGGAAGGGGGTGAGCAGTTCTTC.

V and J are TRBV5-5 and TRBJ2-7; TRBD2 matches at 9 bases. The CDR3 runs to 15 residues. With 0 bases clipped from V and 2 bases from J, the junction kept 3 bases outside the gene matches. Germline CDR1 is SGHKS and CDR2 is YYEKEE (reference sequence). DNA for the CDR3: TGTGCCAGCAGCTTGGCTAGCGGGGATACCTACGAGCAGTACTTC. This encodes CASSLASGDTYEQYF.

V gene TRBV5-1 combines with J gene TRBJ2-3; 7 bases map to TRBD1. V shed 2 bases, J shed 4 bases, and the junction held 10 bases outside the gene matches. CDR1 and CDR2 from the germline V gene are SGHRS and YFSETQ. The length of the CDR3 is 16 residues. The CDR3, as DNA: TGCGCCAGCAGCTTAGTTAGGGGGACAGAGGCAGATACGCAGTATTTT. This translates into CASSLVRGTEADTQYF.

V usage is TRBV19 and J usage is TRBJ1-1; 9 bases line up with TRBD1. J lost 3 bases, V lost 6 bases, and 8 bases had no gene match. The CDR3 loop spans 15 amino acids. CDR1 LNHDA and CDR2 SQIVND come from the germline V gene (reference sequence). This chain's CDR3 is CASRPGQGLYTEAFF. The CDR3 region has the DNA TGTGCCAGTAGACCGGGACAGGGCTTGTACACTGAAGCTTTCTTT.

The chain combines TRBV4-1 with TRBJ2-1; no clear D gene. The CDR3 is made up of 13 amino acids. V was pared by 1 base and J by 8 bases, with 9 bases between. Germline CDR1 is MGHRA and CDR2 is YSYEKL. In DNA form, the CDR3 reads TGCGCCAGCAGCCAAGTAAGGATGGATGAGCAGTTCTTC. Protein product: CASSQVRMDEQFF.

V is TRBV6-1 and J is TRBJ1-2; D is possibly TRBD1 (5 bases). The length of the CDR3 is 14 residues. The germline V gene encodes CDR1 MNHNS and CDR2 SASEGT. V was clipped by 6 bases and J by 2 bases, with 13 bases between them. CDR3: CASRLEGPNYGYTF. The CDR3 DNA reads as TGTGCCAGCAGGTTGGAGGGGCCGAACTATGGCTACACCTTC.

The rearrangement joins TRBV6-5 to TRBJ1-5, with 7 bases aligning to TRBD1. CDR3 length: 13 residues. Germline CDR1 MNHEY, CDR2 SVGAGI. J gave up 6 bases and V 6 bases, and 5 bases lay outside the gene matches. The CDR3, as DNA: TGTGCCAGCAGCCGACAGGGTTTTCAGCCCCAGCATTTT. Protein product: CASSRQGFQPQHF.

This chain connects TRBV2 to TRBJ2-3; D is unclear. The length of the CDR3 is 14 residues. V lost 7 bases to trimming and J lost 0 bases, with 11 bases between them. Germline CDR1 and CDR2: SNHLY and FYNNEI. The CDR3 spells CASTRTPSTDTQYF. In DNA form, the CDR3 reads TGTGCCAGCACCAGGACGCCGAGCACAGATACGCAGTATTTT.

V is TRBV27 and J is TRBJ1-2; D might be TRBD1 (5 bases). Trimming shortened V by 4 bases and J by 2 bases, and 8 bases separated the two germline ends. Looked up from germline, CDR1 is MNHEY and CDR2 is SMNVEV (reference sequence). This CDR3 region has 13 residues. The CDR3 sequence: CASSYDSNYGYTF. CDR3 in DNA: TGTGCCAGCAGTTATGACAGCAACTATGGCTACACCTTC.

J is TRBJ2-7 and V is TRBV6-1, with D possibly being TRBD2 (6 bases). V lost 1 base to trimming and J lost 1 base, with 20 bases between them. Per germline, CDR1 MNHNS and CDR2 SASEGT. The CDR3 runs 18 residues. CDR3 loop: CASSEDFSGGDISYEQYF. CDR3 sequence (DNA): TGTGCCAGCAGTGAAGACTTTTCGGGCGGGGATATTTCCTACGAGCAGTACTTC.

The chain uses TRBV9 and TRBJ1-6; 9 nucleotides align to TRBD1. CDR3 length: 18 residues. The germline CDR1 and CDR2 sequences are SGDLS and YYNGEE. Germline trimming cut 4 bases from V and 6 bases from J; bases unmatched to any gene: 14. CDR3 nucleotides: TGTGCCAGCAGCAGGCTCCCGATGGACAGGGGCGGTAATTCACCCCTCCACTTT. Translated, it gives CASSRLPMDRGGNSPLHF.

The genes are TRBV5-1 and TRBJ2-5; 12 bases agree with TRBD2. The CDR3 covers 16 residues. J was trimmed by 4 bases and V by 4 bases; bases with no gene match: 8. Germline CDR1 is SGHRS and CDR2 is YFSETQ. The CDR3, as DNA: TGCGCCAGCAGCCTTACTAGCGGGGGGATTGGAGAGACCCAGTACTTC. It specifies CASSLTSGGIGETQYF.

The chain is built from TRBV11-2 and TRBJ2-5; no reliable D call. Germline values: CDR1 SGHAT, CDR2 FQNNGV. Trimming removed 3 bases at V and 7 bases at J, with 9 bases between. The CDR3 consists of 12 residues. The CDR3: CASSFPGGTQYF. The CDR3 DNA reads TGTGCCAGCAGCTTTCCAGGTGGGACCCAGTACTTC.

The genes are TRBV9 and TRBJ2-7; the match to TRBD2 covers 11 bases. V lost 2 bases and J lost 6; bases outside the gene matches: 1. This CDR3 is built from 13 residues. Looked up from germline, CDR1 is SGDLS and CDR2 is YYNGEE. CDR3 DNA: TGTGCCAGCAGCGTTAGCGGGGGGGGCGAGCAGTACTTC. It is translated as CASSVSGGGEQYF.

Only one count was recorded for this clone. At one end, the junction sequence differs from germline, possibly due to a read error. The CDR3 bases are TGTGCCAGCTGCTTGGGTTGGCCAAGCACAGATACGCAGTATTTT. Translated: CASCLGWPSTDTQYF. The chain couples TRBV5-5 to TRBJ2-3, with D unresolved. There are 15 residues in the CDR3. Germline V gene sequence: CDR1 SGHKS, CDR2 YYEKEE (reference sequence).

CDR3 bases: TGTGCCAGCAGCTTACAGCTTGGAGATCAGCCCCAGCATTTT. Amino acid sequence: CASSLQLGDQPQHF. V is TRBV7-6 and J is TRBJ1-5; D uncertain. Germline V gene lookup returns CDR1 SGHVS and CDR2 FNYEAQ. V lost 2 bases to trimming and J lost 5 bases, with 10 bases between them. The CDR3 sequence is 14 residues long.

The CDR3: CASSRKVPYEQYF. The CDR3 DNA is TGTGCCAGCAGCCGCAAGGTACCCTACGAGCAGTACTTC. The V gene is TRBV27, the J gene TRBJ2-7; D is unclear. Germline values: CDR1 MNHEY, CDR2 SMNVEV (reference sequence). CDR3 length equals 13 residues. Between the trimmed V and J ends, which lost 6 bases and 2 bases, there was a span of 11 bases.

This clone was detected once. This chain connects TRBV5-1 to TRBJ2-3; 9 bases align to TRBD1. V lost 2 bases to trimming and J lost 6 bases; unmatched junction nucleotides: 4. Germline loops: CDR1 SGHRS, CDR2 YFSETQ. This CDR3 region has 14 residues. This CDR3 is CASSFYRGQDTQYF. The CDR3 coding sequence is TGCGCCAGCAGCTTTTACAGGGGGCAGGATACGCAGTATTTT.

The CDR3 DNA reads TGTGCCAGCAGTGTATGGGGGAACACCGGGGAGCTGTTTTTT. Amino acid sequence: CASSVWGNTGELFF. The chain is built from TRBV2 and TRBJ2-2; D gene unclear. CDR3 length equals 14 residues. The germline V and J ends were trimmed by 4 bases and 1 base, with 7 bases remaining between them. The germline V gene encodes CDR1 SNHLY and CDR2 FYNNEI.

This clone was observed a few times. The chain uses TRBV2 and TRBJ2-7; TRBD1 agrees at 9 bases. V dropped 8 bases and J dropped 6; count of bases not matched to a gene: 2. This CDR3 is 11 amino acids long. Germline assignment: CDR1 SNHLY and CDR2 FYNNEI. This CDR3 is CASYRGLEQYF. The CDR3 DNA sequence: TGTGCCAGCTACAGGGGGCTCGAGCAGTACTTC. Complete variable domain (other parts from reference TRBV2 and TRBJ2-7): EPEVTQTPSHQVTQMGQEVILRCVPISNHLYFYWYRQILGQKVEFLVSFYNNEISEKSEIFDDQFSVERPDGSNFTLKIRSTKLEDSAMYFCASYRGLEQYFGPGTRLTVT.